This TCR beta chain was documented in a study of T cell changes during pregnancy in multiple sclerosis. V lost 5 bases and J 5 bases, leaving 15 bases between the germline ends. This CDR3 has 14 residues. Germline values: CDR1 MNHEY, CDR2 SVGAGI. TCRdb's table, derived via immunoSEQ multiplex PCR, lists solely in-frame clones and lacks some. The sample lists about 38,000 clones, around 92% occurring once. The sample holds one count of this clone. The TCR was taken from a female donor with multiple sclerosis, enrolled in a pregnancy study. The specimen was CD8+ T cells from peripheral blood mononuclear cells, collected in the third trimester of pregnancy. This rearrangement joins TRBV6-5 to TRBJ1-2, with TRBD1 as a possible D gene (6 bases). For the CDR3, the DNA is TGTGCCAGCAGTACGGCAGGGGTAGGGTATGGCTACACCTTC. Translating it yields CASSTAGVGYGYTF.